The T cell receptor (beta chain) described here comes from a study of human T cells and chemical hapten exposure. The time point here: patch test 1, 2 weeks after DPC sensitization. Treatment meaning: therapeutic diphenylcyclopropenone sensitization with weekly scalp DPC. From germline, CDR1 is DFQATT and CDR2 SNEGSKA (reference sequence). The CDR3 length is 14 residues. V gave up 1 base and J gave up 2 bases, with 10 bases separating them. TCRdb re-called the RACE reads with MiXCR, one entry per CDR3 protein. The table includes approximately 340,000 distinct CDR3 sequences, around 7% detected once. This chain joins TRBV20-1 and TRBJ2-3; D may be TRBD2 (5 bases). The source was whole blood, collected in connection with sensitization to the hapten diphenylcyclopropenone (DPC). The sequence came from a young woman with alopecia areata. Some clones in this sample may be carry-over from other donors' samples. CDR3 in amino acids: CSARVSTITDTQYF. The CDR3 DNA is TGCAGTGCTAGAGTTTCGACTATCACAGATACGCAGTATTTT.